This is a list of T cell receptor beta chains from one sample in a study of control samples from healthy donors and cancer patients. The protocol was immunoSEQ multiplex PCR, while the TCRdb copy is restricted to in-frame clones and leaves out a portion. The sample records some 90,000 clones, approximately 91% being singletons. Sequenced: blood. These receptors were taken from a woman aged 25-40 years in good health. The CDR3 runs from the conserved cysteine through the conserved F or W. D genes are given only for firm matches. Some rows have no size entry. The others give once, few or many, or a class for an expanded clone.

v_call	d_call	j_call	cdr3_length	clone_size	cdr3_aa	cdr3_nt
TRBV10-3	-	TRBJ2-1	17	-	CAISDAKRVSSYNEQFF	TGTGCCATCAGTGACGCTAAGCGGGTCAGCTCCTACAATGAGCAGTTCTTC
TRBV5-4	TRBD2	TRBJ2-7	16	-	CASSLGTSGLPYEQYF	TGTGCCAGCAGCCTCGGGACTAGCGGGCTGCCCTACGAGCAGTACTTC
TRBV2	-	TRBJ1-6	13	-	CASKAGIDSPLHF	TGTGCCAGCAAGGCAGGGATCGACTCACCCCTCCACTTT
TRBV6-5	TRBD2	TRBJ2-1	12	-	CASSRDYRVQFF	TGTGCCAGCAGCCGGGACTATAGGGTGCAGTTCTTC
TRBV12-5	-	TRBJ1-1	16	once	CASSGGPAGGYTEAFF	TGTGCTAGTAGTGGAGGGCCCGCGGGGGGGTACACTGAAGCTTTCTTT
TRBV27	-	TRBJ1-1	15	-	CASSLGIDLNTEAFF	TGTGCCAGCAGTTTAGGAATAGATCTGAACACTGAAGCTTTCTTT
TRBV7-9	-	TRBJ1-1	14	-	CASSAYRENTEAFF	TGTGCCAGCAGCGCATACAGGGAGAACACTGAAGCTTTCTTT
TRBV7-6	TRBD2	TRBJ2-2	16	-	CASSLALLASTGELFF	TGTGCCAGCAGCTTAGCGCTACTAGCGAGCACCGGGGAGCTGTTTTTT
TRBV28	TRBD2	TRBJ2-1	15	once	CASRSASGGINEQFF	TGTGCCAGCAGGTCGGCTAGCGGGGGTATCAATGAGCAGTTCTTC
TRBV29-1	-	TRBJ1-5	16	-	CSVEIAGAPGNQPQHF	TGCAGCGTTGAAATCGCCGGGGCCCCCGGCAATCAGCCCCAGCATTTT
TRBV4-1	-	TRBJ2-2	14	-	CASRPGTQTGELFF	TGCGCCAGCAGGCCCGGGACGCAGACCGGGGAGCTGTTTTTT
TRBV6-1	TRBD2	TRBJ2-7	15	-	CASSEYAGGHSEQYF	TGTGCCAGCAGTGAATATGCGGGAGGGCACTCCGAGCAGTACTTC
TRBV13	-	TRBJ1-1	17	few	CASSARPAKGENTEAFF	TGTGCCAGCAGCGCGCGACCCGCGAAGGGGGAAAACACTGAAGCTTTCTTT
TRBV7-9	-	TRBJ1-6	14	-	CASSIRDYSSPLHF	TGTGCCAGCAGCATCCGGGACTACTCTTCACCCCTCCACTTT
TRBV6-5	-	TRBJ1-2	13	-	CASRPVDSYGYTF	TGTGCCAGCAGGCCGGTGGACAGCTATGGCTACACCTTC
TRBV29-1	TRBD1	TRBJ2-7	13	-	CSVSVGQGAEQYF	TGCAGCGTGAGCGTGGGACAGGGTGCCGAGCAGTACTTC
TRBV3-1/TRBV3-2	-	TRBJ2-3	15	-	CASSHRGARTDTQYF	TGTGCCAGCAGCCACCGGGGGGCGCGCACAGATACGCAGTATTTT
TRBV4-2	TRBD2	TRBJ2-7	18	-	CASSQDIGLAGESNRQYF	TGTGCCAGCAGCCAAGATATCGGACTAGCGGGGGAGTCGAATCGGCAGTACTTC
TRBV5-1	-	TRBJ1-5	15	-	CASTLTTGSNQPQHF	TGCGCCAGCACCCTAACAACGGGTAGCAATCAGCCCCAGCATTTT
TRBV6-6	TRBD1	TRBJ1-3	16	-	CASRTGTGVSGNTIYF	TGTGCCAGCAGGACTGGGACAGGGGTATCTGGAAACACCATATATTTT
TRBV27	TRBD2	TRBJ2-5	15	few	CASSLGGRAGETQYF	TGTGCCAGCAGTTTAGGCGGGAGGGCTGGGGAGACCCAGTACTTC
TRBV5-1	-	TRBJ1-2	12	-	CASSTTVGGYTF	TGCGCCAGCAGCACCACTGTAGGGGGCTACACCTTC
TRBV3-1/TRBV3-2	-	TRBJ1-1	14	once	CASSPQTRNTEAFF	TGTGCCAGCAGCCCCCAAACCCGGAACACTGAAGCTTTCTTT
TRBV6-2/TRBV6-3	TRBD2	TRBJ2-1	15	-	CASSRSSGSHNEQFF	TGTGCCAGCAGCCGTTCTAGCGGGAGTCACAATGAGCAGTTCTTC
TRBV6-1	-	TRBJ2-5	15	few	CASSEPGGGTKTQYF	TGTGCCAGCAGTGAACCGGGGGGCGGAACGAAGACCCAGTACTTC
TRBV9	-	TRBJ1-2	17	-	CASSASENLRGNYGYTF	TGTGCCAGCAGCGCAAGCGAAAATCTCAGGGGTAACTATGGCTACACCTTC
TRBV19	TRBD2	TRBJ2-7	15	-	CASTRTFTSVYEQYF	TGTGCCAGTACCCGGACGTTTACTAGCGTGTACGAGCAGTACTTC
TRBV19	-	TRBJ2-7	14	-	CASSIVLGPYEQYF	TGTGCCAGTAGTATCGTTCTCGGGCCCTACGAGCAGTACTTC
TRBV6-1	-	TRBJ2-3	15	-	CASSDLGSSTDTQYF	TGTGCCAGCAGTGATCTGGGGTCTAGCACAGATACGCAGTATTTT
TRBV30	TRBD1	TRBJ1-1	17	-	CASKTDRGFGANTEAFF	TGTGCCTCTAAGACAGACAGGGGGTTTGGAGCGAACACTGAAGCTTTCTTT
TRBV3-1/TRBV3-2	TRBD2	TRBJ2-5	18	-	CASTDSIAGNPYQETQYF	TGTGCCAGCACCGACAGTATAGCGGGGAACCCGTACCAAGAGACCCAGTACTTC
TRBV6-5	-	TRBJ1-2	14	-	CASRRMGLSYGYTF	TGTGCCAGCAGACGAATGGGGTTGAGCTATGGCTACACCTTC
TRBV10-3	-	TRBJ2-7	14	-	CAISLAGDSYEQYF	TGTGCCATCAGTCTGGCGGGTGATTCCTACGAGCAGTACTTC
TRBV6-1	-	TRBJ1-3	16	-	CASSEVTGISGNTIYF	TGTGCCAGCAGTGAAGTAACAGGGATATCTGGAAACACCATATATTTT
TRBV6-5	-	TRBJ2-7	13	-	CASRPLNSYEQYF	TGTGCCAGCAGACCACTTAACTCCTACGAGCAGTACTTC
TRBV6-1	-	TRBJ2-1	15	-	CASSEAAGDYNEQFF	TGTGCCAGCAGTGAAGCTGCGGGTGACTACAATGAGCAGTTCTTC
TRBV7-6	-	TRBJ2-3	14	-	CASSLWGSGRTQYF	TGTGCCAGCAGCCTGTGGGGATCAGGGCGTACGCAGTATTTT
TRBV28	TRBD1	TRBJ1-2	14	-	CASKLPGQGRGYTF	TGTGCCAGCAAGCTCCCGGGACAGGGGAGAGGCTACACCTTC
TRBV11-2	TRBD2	TRBJ2-5	15	-	CASSFLGGARETQYF	TGTGCCAGCAGCTTCCTCGGGGGGGCCCGAGAGACCCAGTACTTC
TRBV21-1	-	TRBJ2-7	19	-	CASSKVGCEGTGVSDEQYF	TGTGCCAGCAGCAAAGTGGGTTGCGAGGGGACAGGGGTGAGCGACGAGCAGTACTTC
TRBV6-1	TRBD2	TRBJ2-1	15	-	CASSELAGGYNEQFF	TGTGCCAGCAGTGAGCTAGCGGGAGGGTACAATGAGCAGTTCTTC
TRBV29-1	-	TRBJ2-7	15	-	CSVEERKKGAYEQYF	TGCAGCGTTGAAGAGAGAAAGAAGGGGGCCTACGAGCAGTACTTC
TRBV6-1	-	TRBJ1-2	12	once	CASSEGSYGYTF	TGTGCCAGCAGTGAAGGGAGCTATGGCTACACCTTC
TRBV7-8	TRBD1	TRBJ2-1	16	-	CASSAGQGAGGNEQFF	TGTGCCAGCAGCGCGGGACAGGGGGCTGGGGGCAATGAGCAGTTCTTC
TRBV4-1	-	TRBJ2-5	17	-	CASSQDFGGKYQETQYF	TGCGCCAGCAGCCAAGATTTTGGCGGAAAGTACCAAGAGACCCAGTACTTC
TRBV2	-	TRBJ2-7	14	-	CASSESYITYEQYF	TGTGCCAGCAGTGAAAGCTATATCACCTACGAGCAGTACTTC
TRBV7-3	-	TRBJ1-1	16	-	CASSNMGGIMNTEAFF	TGTGCCAGCAGCAATATGGGGGGAATCATGAACACTGAAGCTTTCTTT
TRBV2	-	TRBJ1-1	14	few	CASSEDRANTEAFF	TGTGCCAGCAGTGAGGACAGAGCGAACACTGAAGCTTTCTTT
TRBV4-1	-	TRBJ2-1	15	-	CASSPTSRRRNEQFF	TGCGCCAGCAGCCCAACGAGCCGCCGGCGCAATGAGCAGTTCTTC
TRBV4-1	TRBD2	TRBJ2-7	16	-	CASSQENSGRSYEQYF	TGCGCCAGCAGCCAAGAGAACAGCGGGAGAAGTTACGAGCAGTACTTC